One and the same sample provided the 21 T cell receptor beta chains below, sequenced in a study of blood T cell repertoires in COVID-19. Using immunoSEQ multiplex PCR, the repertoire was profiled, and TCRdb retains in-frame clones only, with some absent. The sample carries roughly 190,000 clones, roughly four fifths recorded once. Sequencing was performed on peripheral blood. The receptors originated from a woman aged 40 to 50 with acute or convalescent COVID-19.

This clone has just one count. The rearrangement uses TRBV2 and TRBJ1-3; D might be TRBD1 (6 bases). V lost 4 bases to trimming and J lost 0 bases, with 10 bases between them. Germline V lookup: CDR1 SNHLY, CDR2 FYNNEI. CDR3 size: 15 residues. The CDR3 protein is CASSATDSSGNTIYF. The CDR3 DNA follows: TGTGCCAGCAGTGCCACGGACAGCTCTGGAAACACCATATATTTT.

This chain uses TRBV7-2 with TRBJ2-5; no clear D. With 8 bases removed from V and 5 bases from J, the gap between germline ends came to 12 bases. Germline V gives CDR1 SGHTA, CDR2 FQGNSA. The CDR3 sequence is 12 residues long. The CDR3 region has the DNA TGTGCCAGCGGCCCTTTATCGGAGACCCAGTACTTC. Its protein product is CASGPLSETQYF.

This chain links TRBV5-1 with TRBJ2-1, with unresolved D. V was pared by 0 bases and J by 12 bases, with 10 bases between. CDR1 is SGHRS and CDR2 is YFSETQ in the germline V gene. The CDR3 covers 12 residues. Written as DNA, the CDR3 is TGCGCCAGCAGCTTGGGGCTAGACTTGCAGTTCTTC. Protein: CASSLGLDLQFF.

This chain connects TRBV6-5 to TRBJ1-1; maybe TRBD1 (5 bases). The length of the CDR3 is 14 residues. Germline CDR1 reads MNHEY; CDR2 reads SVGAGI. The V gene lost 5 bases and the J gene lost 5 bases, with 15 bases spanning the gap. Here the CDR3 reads CASSPTWGGTEAFF. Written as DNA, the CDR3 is TGTGCCAGCAGTCCCACTTGGGGGGGTACTGAAGCTTTCTTT.

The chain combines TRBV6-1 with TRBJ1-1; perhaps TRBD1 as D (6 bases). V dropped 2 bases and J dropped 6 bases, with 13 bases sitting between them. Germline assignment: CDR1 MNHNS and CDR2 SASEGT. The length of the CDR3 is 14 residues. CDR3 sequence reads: CASSESTGRPEAFF. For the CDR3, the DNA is TGTGCCAGCAGTGAAAGTACAGGGCGTCCTGAAGCTTTCTTT.

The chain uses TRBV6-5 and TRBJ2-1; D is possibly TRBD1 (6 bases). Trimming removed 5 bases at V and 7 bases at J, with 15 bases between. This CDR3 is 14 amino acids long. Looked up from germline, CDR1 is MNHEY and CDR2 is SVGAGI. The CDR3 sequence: CASSTGSLENEQFF. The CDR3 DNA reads TGTGCCAGCAGTACAGGGAGCTTGGAGAATGAGCAGTTCTTC.

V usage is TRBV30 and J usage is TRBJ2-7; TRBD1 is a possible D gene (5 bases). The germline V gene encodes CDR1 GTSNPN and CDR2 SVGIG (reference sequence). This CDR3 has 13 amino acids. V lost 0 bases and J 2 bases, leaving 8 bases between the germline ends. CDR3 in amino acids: CAWSVTETYEQYF. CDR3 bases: TGTGCCTGGAGTGTGACAGAGACCTACGAGCAGTACTTC.

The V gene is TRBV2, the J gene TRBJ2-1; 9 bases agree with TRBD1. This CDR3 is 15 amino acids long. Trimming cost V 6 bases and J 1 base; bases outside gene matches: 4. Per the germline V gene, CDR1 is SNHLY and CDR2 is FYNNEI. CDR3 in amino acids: CASSADRGSYNEQFF. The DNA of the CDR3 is TGTGCCAGCAGCGCGGACAGGGGATCCTACAATGAGCAGTTCTTC.

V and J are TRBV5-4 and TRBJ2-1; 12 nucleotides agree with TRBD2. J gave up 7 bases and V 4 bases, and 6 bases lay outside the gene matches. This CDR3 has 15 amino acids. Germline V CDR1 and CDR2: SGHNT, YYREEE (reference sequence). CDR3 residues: CASSPPGLAGNEQFF. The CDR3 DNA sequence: TGTGCCAGCAGCCCGCCGGGACTAGCGGGTAATGAGCAGTTCTTC.

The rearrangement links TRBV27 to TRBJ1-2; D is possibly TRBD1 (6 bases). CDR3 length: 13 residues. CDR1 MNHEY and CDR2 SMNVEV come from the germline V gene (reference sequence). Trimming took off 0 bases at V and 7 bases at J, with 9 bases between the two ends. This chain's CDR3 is CASSLSQGGGYTF. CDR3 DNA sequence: TGTGCCAGCAGTTTATCACAGGGCGGTGGCTACACCTTC.

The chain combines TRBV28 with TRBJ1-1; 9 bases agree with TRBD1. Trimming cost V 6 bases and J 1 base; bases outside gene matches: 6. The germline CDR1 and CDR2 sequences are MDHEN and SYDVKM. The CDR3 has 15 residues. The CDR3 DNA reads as TGTGCCAGCAGGGGAGGGGGACAGGGGAACACTGAAGCTTTCTTT. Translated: CASRGGGQGNTEAFF.

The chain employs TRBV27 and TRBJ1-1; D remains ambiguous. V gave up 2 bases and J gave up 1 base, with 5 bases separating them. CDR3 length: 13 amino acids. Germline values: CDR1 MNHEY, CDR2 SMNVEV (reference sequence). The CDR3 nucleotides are TGTGCCAGCAGTTTAAACACGAACACTGAAGCTTTCTTT. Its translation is CASSLNTNTEAFF.

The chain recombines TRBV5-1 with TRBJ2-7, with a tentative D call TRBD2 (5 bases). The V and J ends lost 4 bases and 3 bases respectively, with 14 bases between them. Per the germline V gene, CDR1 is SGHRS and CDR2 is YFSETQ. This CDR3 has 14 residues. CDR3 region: CASSRTGTFYEQYF. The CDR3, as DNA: TGCGCCAGCAGCCGGACTGGAACCTTCTACGAGCAGTACTTC.

The CDR3 nucleotides are TGTGCCAGCACCTTCTCGGGCTACGAGCAGTACTTC. Amino acids: CASTFSGYEQYF. The chain joins TRBV6-5 to TRBJ2-7; D is unclear. Germline assignment: CDR1 MNHEY and CDR2 SVGAGI. This CDR3 is 12 amino acids long. The V gene lost 7 bases and the J gene lost 3 bases, with 10 bases spanning the gap.

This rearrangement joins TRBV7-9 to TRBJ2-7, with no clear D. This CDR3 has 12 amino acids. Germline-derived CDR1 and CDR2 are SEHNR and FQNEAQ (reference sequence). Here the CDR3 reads CTTARLNYEQYF. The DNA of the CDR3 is TGTACCACCGCGCGGCTTAACTACGAGCAGTACTTC.

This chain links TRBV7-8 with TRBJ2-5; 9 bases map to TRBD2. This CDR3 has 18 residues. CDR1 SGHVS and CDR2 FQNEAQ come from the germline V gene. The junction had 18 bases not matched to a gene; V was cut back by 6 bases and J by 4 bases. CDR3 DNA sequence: TGTGCCAGCAGGTCCACCGGGACTAGCCGGATGTTGGTAGAGACCCAGTACTTC. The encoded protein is CASRSTGTSRMLVETQYF. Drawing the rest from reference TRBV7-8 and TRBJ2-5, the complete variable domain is GAGVSQSPRYKVAKRGQDVALRCDPISGHVSLFWYQQALGQGPEFLTYFQNEAQLDKSGLPSDRFFAERPEGSVSTLKIQRTQQEDSAVYLCASRSTGTSRMLVETQYFGPGTRLLVL.

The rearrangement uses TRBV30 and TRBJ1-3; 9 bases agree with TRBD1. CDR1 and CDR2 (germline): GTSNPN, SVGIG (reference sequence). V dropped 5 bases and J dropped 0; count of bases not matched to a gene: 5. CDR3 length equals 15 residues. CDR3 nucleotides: TGTGCCTGGGATACAGGGGGCGCCTCTGGAAACACCATATATTTT. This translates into CAWDTGGASGNTIYF.

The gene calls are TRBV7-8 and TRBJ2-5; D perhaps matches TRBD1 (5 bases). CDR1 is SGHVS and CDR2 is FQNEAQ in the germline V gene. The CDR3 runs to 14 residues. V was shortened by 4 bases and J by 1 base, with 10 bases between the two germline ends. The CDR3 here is CASSSLQVQETQYF. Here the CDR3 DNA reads TGTGCCAGCAGCTCTCTACAGGTCCAAGAGACCCAGTACTTC.

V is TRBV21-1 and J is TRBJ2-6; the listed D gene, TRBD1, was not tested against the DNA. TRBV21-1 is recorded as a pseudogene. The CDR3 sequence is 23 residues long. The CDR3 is CASSKTGSAGTGLFRVGANVLTF. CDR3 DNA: TGTGCCAGCAGCAAAACGGGCTCTGCCGGGACAGGTTTGTTTAGAGTAGGGGCCAACGTCCTGACTTTC.

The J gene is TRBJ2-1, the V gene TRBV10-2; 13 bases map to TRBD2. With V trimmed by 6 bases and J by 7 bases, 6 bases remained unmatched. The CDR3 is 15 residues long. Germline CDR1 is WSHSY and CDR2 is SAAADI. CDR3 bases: TGCGCCAGCAGGGATGGGACTAGCGGGGCGAATGAGCAGTTCTTC. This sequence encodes CASRDGTSGANEQFF.

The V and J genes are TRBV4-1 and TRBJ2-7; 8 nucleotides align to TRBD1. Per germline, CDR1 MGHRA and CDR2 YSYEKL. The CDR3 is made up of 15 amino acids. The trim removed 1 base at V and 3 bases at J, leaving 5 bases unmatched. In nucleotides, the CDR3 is TGCGCCAGCAGCCAAGTAGGGACAGGTATCTACGAGCAGTACTTC. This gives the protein CASSQVGTGIYEQYF.